The 19 T cell receptor beta chains below were found in one sample sequenced in a study of OX40 agonist ivuxolimab in advanced cancers. TCRdb's table, derived via immunoSEQ multiplex PCR, lists solely in-frame clones and lacks some. The repertoire has nearly 45,000 clones, roughly 90% of them found once; the top ten carry about a sixth. The source was CD4+ or CD8+ T cells sorted from blood, collected in a trial of the OX40 agonist ivuxolimab. The source of these receptors is an adult with an advanced solid tumor such as melanoma, head and neck, liver or kidney cancer.

The CDR3 is CASSGKTQYF. The CDR3 nucleotides read TGTGCCAGCAGCGGGAAGACCCAGTACTTC. The V and J genes are TRBV9 and TRBJ2-5, with D hard to call. Germline CDR1 reads SGDLS; CDR2 reads YYNGEE. The CDR3 runs 10 residues. V was cut by 3 bases and J by 6 bases, with 3 bases left in between.

Written as DNA, the CDR3 is TGTGCCAGCAGTTACGGGGCAGACACCTACGAGCAGTACTTC. Translating it yields CASSYGADTYEQYF. The V gene is TRBV6-6, the J gene TRBJ2-7; the D gene is possibly TRBD1 (5 bases). The germline gives CDR1 MNHNY, CDR2 SVGAGI (reference sequence). V was clipped by 2 bases and J by 2 bases, with 10 bases between them. The CDR3 sequence is 14 residues long.

This clone was seen a single time. The genes are TRBV4-1 and TRBJ1-4, with unresolved D. Trimming took off 2 bases at V and 5 bases at J, with 18 bases between the two ends. This CDR3 contains 17 residues. Germline CDR1 and CDR2: MGHRA and YSYEKL. The CDR3 region is CASSQQALGGRNEKLFF. In nucleotides, the CDR3 is TGCGCCAGCAGCCAACAGGCTTTGGGTGGTCGAAATGAAAAACTGTTTTTT.

The gene calls are TRBV10-3 and TRBJ1-5; perhaps TRBD1 as D (5 bases). The CDR3 extends over 16 amino acids. V lost 6 bases and J lost 1, with 16 bases in between. Germline CDR1 ENHRY, CDR2 SYGVKD. This chain's CDR3 is CAISDLGGGSNQPQHF. CDR3 sequence (DNA): TGTGCCATCAGCGATCTCGGGGGTGGGAGCAATCAGCCCCAGCATTTT.

V and J are TRBV29-1 and TRBJ2-5; weak D call: TRBD1 (6 bases). The CDR3 consists of 15 residues. V lost 2 bases to trimming and J lost 5 bases, with 18 bases between them. Per the germline V gene, CDR1 is SQVTM and CDR2 is ANQGSEA. The CDR3, as DNA: TGCAGCGTTGAAATTACAGGGACCGCACGGGAGACCCAGTACTTC. Its translation is CSVEITGTARETQYF. Full variable domain (outside the CDR3, taken from reference TRBV29-1 and TRBJ2-5): SAVISQKPSRDICQRGTSLTIQCQVDSQVTMMFWYRQQPGQSLTLIATANQGSEATYESGFVIDKFPISRPNLTFSTLTVSNMSPEDSSIYLCSVEITGTARETQYFGPGTRLLVL.

The gene calls are TRBV10-3 and TRBJ2-1; TRBD1 might be the D (5 bases). The CDR3 length is 12 residues. V was cut by 6 bases and J by 8 bases, with 11 bases left in between. The germline CDR1 and CDR2 sequences are ENHRY and SYGVKD. CDR3 sequence reads: CAIRTRVDEQFF. The CDR3 DNA reads TGTGCCATCAGGACCAGGGTGGATGAGCAGTTCTTC.

CDR3 sequence (DNA): TGTGCCAGCAGCGCGGGACTAGCTAGCACAGATACGCAGTATTTT. Amino acid sequence: CASSAGLASTDTQYF. V gene TRBV9 combines with J gene TRBJ2-3; 9 bases are a match to TRBD2. The CDR3 has 15 amino acids. J lost 0 bases, V lost 3 bases, and 2 bases had no gene match. Per germline, CDR1 SGDLS and CDR2 YYNGEE.

The V and J genes are TRBV11-3 and TRBJ1-2; D remains unclear. The CDR3 sequence is 16 residues long. Germline V gene data show CDR1 as SGHNT and CDR2 as YENEEA. V was clipped by 3 bases and J by 5 bases, with 19 bases between them. Written as DNA, the CDR3 is TGTGCCAGCAGCTTTAGGCCGGACGGTCAACCTTATGGCTACACCTTC. The encoded protein is CASSFRPDGQPYGYTF.

By share, this clone counts as medium-sized. This sequence joins TRBV30 and TRBJ2-7; 8 bases agree with TRBD2. This CDR3 has 15 residues. J gave up 4 bases and V 0 bases, and 8 bases lay outside the gene matches. The germline V gene has CDR1 GTSNPN and CDR2 SVGIG (reference sequence). The CDR3 spells CAWSVPRTSGYEQYF. The CDR3 DNA sequence: TGTGCCTGGAGTGTCCCGCGTACTAGCGGTTACGAGCAGTACTTC.

Only a few counts were recorded for this clone. The chain couples TRBV30 to TRBJ1-1; D gene ambiguous. There are 12 residues in the CDR3. Trimming removed 4 bases at V and 1 base at J, with 7 bases between. In germline, CDR1 is GTSNPN, CDR2 SVGIG (reference sequence). CDR3 coding DNA: TGTGCCTGGACTCTGGGGAACACTGAAGCTTTCTTT. Protein: CAWTLGNTEAFF. Looking up the rest from reference TRBV30 and TRBJ1-1 gives the full variable domain: SQTIHQWPATLVQPVGSPLSLECTVEGTSNPNLYWYRQAAGRGLQLLFYSVGIGQISSEVPQNLSASRPQDRQFILSSKKLLLSDSGFYLCAWTLGNTEAFFGQGTRLTVV.

This clone was observed a single time. The CDR3 here is CASSFPFPSGGAKTQYF. CDR3 DNA: TGTGCCAGCAGCTTCCCCTTCCCCAGCGGGGGGGCAAAGACCCAGTACTTC. The chain links TRBV11-2 to TRBJ2-5, with 10 bases fitting TRBD2. This CDR3 is 17 amino acids long. CDR1 and CDR2 (germline): SGHAT, FQNNGV. V was clipped by 3 bases and J by 6 bases; unmatched bases: 13.

The rearrangement links TRBV6-4 to TRBJ2-1, with TRBD2 matching 14 bases. The CDR3 is 14 amino acids. Germline lookup yields CDR1 MRHNA and CDR2 SNTAGT. The V and J ends lost 4 bases and 7 bases, in that order; junction bases with no gene match: 0. The CDR3 nucleotides read TGTGCCAGCAGTGGACTAGCGGGAGGGAATGAGCAGTTCTTC. Its protein is CASSGLAGGNEQFF.

This clone is deemed medium-sized. This chain links TRBV10-2 with TRBJ2-1; TRBD2 might be the D (5 bases). Trimming took off 3 bases at V and 10 bases at J, with 19 bases between the two ends. CDR1 WSHSY and CDR2 SAAADI come from the germline V gene. The CDR3 extends over 15 amino acids. CDR3 amino acids: CASSEERGSFREQFF. The CDR3 DNA is TGCGCCAGCAGTGAAGAGCGAGGGAGCTTCAGGGAGCAGTTCTTC.

The rearrangement links TRBV9 to TRBJ2-3; 10 nucleotides match TRBD2. The CDR3 sequence is 18 residues long. Germline V gene data show CDR1 as SGDLS and CDR2 as YYNGEE. J gave up 1 base and V 0 bases, and 8 bases lay outside the gene matches. This chain's CDR3 is CASSVEGGGLAGTDTQYF. The DNA for the CDR3 is TGTGCCAGCAGCGTAGAGGGAGGAGGACTAGCGGGCACAGATACGCAGTATTTT.

The V gene is TRBV4-2, the J gene TRBJ2-1; 9 bases match TRBD2. Unmatched junction bases numbered 1, after V lost 0 bases and J lost 4 bases. Germline V gives CDR1 LGHNA, CDR2 YNFKEQ. This CDR3 spans 15 amino acids. In DNA form, the CDR3 reads TGTGCCAGCAGCCAAGAAAGCGGGGGGTACAATGAGCAGTTCTTC. This codes for CASSQESGGYNEQFF.

The chain uses TRBV19 and TRBJ2-1, with 8 bases aligning to TRBD2. The CDR3 covers 15 residues. V lost 7 bases to trimming and J lost 2 bases; unmatched junction nucleotides: 7. Germline loops: CDR1 LNHDA, CDR2 SQIVND (reference sequence). CDR3 bases: TGTGCCAGTAATCCGGGACTAGACACCTACAATGAGCAGTTCTTC. It translates to CASNPGLDTYNEQFF.

The genes are TRBV6-6 and TRBJ1-1, with a possible D match to TRBD1 (5 bases). The CDR3 length is 15 residues. The ends were cut back, 6 bases at V and 1 base at J, with 15 bases in the middle. CDR1 and CDR2 from the germline V gene are MNHNY and SVGAGI (reference sequence). CDR3 loop: CASRTGGGGNTEAFF. For the CDR3, the DNA is TGTGCCAGCAGAACTGGTGGGGGAGGGAACACTGAAGCTTTCTTT.

The chain joins TRBV5-1 to TRBJ1-1; perhaps TRBD1 as D (5 bases). V was cut by 1 base and J by 2 bases, with 9 bases left in between. The CDR3 loop spans 14 amino acids. Per the germline V gene, CDR1 is SGHRS and CDR2 is YFSETQ. The CDR3 spells CASSLSGPNTEAFF. The DNA of the CDR3 is TGCGCCAGCAGCTTGTCGGGACCAAACACTGAAGCTTTCTTT.

This sequence joins TRBV5-6 and TRBJ1-1, with 8 bases identical to TRBD1. Germline V gives CDR1 SGHDT, CDR2 YYEEEE. V was pared by 0 bases and J by 4 bases, with 5 bases of the junction left unmatched. The CDR3 covers 15 residues. The CDR3: CASSLGTGYGTEAFF. CDR3 bases: TGTGCCAGCAGCTTGGGGACAGGGTACGGCACTGAAGCTTTCTTT. The variable domain in full, completed from reference TRBV5-6 and TRBJ1-1, reads DAGVTQSPTHLIKTRGQQVTLRCSPKSGHDTVSWYQQALGQGPQFIFQYYEEEERQRGNFPDRFSGHQFPNYSSELNVNALLLGDSALYLCASSLGTGYGTEAFFGQGTRLTVV.